This T cell receptor beta chain was sequenced during a study of T-cell reconstitution after alpha-beta-depleted transplantation in children. This clonotype was counted only a few times. Using unique molecular identifiers, the investigators prepared the TCRbeta library. MiXCR, run by TCRdb on the PCR reads, gives a single entry per CDR3 protein. Among hundreds of thousands of distinct CDR3 sequences, roughly 18% were seen once, and the ten largest hold roughly 3.3%. Trimming shortened V by 0 bases and J by 1 base, and 16 bases separated the two germline ends. CDR1 and CDR2 (germline): DFQATT, SNEGSKA (reference sequence). There are 16 residues in the CDR3.

The chain links TRBV20-1 to TRBJ2-7, with D possibly being TRBD2 (5 bases). This sequence originates from a human donor who donated a stem cell graft to a child with acute lymphoblastic leukemia. Specimen: PBMCs from the stem cell graft donor, collected from the stem cell graft. Here the CDR3 DNA reads TGCAGTGCTAGAGAACTAGACTCCGGAGGATCCTACGAGCAGTACTTC. Protein sequence: CSARELDSGGSYEQYF.